What follows are 27 T cell receptor beta chains derived from one specimen sequenced in a study of blood T cell repertoires in COVID-19. The assay was immunoSEQ multiplex PCR, and TCRdb's table has in-frame clones only and misses some. The sample shows about 210,000 clones, roughly 81% of them seen only once. Sequencing input: peripheral blood. All receptors come from a woman aged 50 to 60 with active or convalescent COVID-19.

V usage is TRBV19 and J usage is TRBJ1-3; D remains unclear. V lost 1 base, J lost 4 bases, and 5 bases lay in between. The CDR3 runs to 13 residues. Germline V lookup: CDR1 LNHDA, CDR2 SQIVND (reference sequence). The DNA of the CDR3 is TGTGCCAGTAGTATAGTCTTCGGAAACACCATATATTTT. Translating it yields CASSIVFGNTIYF.

The rearrangement uses TRBV4-1 and TRBJ1-6; 7 bases are a match to TRBD1. J was trimmed by 11 bases and V by 6 bases; bases with no gene match: 10. Per germline, CDR1 MGHRA and CDR2 YSYEKL. The CDR3 is 14 amino acids. The CDR3 loop is CASRPGQTLAPLHF. CDR3 DNA sequence: TGCGCCAGCAGACCGGGACAGACGCTGGCACCCCTCCACTTT.

This clone was recorded only once. The chain couples TRBV10-3 to TRBJ1-1; 7 bases fit TRBD1. This CDR3 has 15 amino acids. The V and J ends lost 2 bases and 1 base, in that order; junction bases with no gene match: 4. The germline CDR1 and CDR2 sequences are ENHRY and SYGVKD. The CDR3 DNA is TGTGCCATCAGTGAGAGGGGACAGTCGAACACTGAAGCTTTCTTT. It specifies CAISERGQSNTEAFF.

This chain joins TRBV5-1 and TRBJ1-1, with a possible D match to TRBD1 (6 bases). Trimming pared 4 bases from V and 1 base from J, leaving 11 bases between. CDR3 length: 14 amino acids. The germline gives CDR1 SGHRS, CDR2 YFSETQ. CDR3 in DNA: TGCGCCAGCAGCAACCCGGGACAGAACACTGAAGCTTTCTTT. Translation gives CASSNPGQNTEAFF.

The gene calls are TRBV19 and TRBJ2-3; tentative D call: TRBD2 (5 bases). Germline V gene sequence: CDR1 LNHDA, CDR2 SQIVND (reference sequence). The length of the CDR3 is 15 residues. The V and J ends lost 2 bases and 1 base respectively, with 10 bases between them. Written as DNA, the CDR3 is TGTGCCAGTAGTATACTGGAGAGGGGCACAGATACGCAGTATTTT. Protein product: CASSILERGTDTQYF.

This sequence joins TRBV29-1 and TRBJ2-5; D ambiguous. The V and J ends lost 8 bases and 5 bases respectively, with 12 bases between them. The germline gives CDR1 SQVTM, CDR2 ANQGSEA. The CDR3 runs to 11 residues. CDR3 residues: CSPRSRETQYF. CDR3 in DNA: TGCAGCCCGAGGAGTCGGGAGACCCAGTACTTC.

The chain links TRBV15 to TRBJ1-4; D not certain. Germline values: CDR1 LNHNV, CDR2 YYDKDF (reference sequence). Trimming took off 5 bases at V and 4 bases at J, with 17 bases between the two ends. The CDR3 loop spans 16 amino acids. In nucleotides, the CDR3 is TGTGCCACCAGCTCCGCCCGAGCAGGCATTAATGAAAAACTGTTTTTT. The encoded protein is CATSSARAGINEKLFF.

The V and J genes are TRBV11-2 and TRBJ1-2; TRBD1 is a possible D gene (6 bases). The ends were cut back, 5 bases at V and 4 bases at J, with 17 bases in the middle. This CDR3 contains 15 residues. Germline V lookup: CDR1 SGHAT, CDR2 FQNNGV. The CDR3 nucleotides read TGTGCCAGCAGCGCCACGCCAGGGGTCGGCTATGGCTACACCTTC. This sequence encodes CASSATPGVGYGYTF.

This chain links TRBV29-1 with TRBJ2-5; the D is unclear. V was cut by 2 bases and J by 3 bases, with 10 bases left in between. Germline V lookup: CDR1 SQVTM, CDR2 ANQGSEA. This CDR3 is 13 amino acids long. The CDR3 loop reads CSVEWIGEETQYF. CDR3 nucleotides: TGCAGCGTTGAATGGATCGGAGAAGAGACCCAGTACTTC. The whole variable domain, remainder taken from reference TRBV29-1 and TRBJ2-5, is SAVISQKPSRDICQRGTSLTIQCQVDSQVTMMFWYRQQPGQSLTLIATANQGSEATYESGFVIDKFPISRPNLTFSTLTVSNMSPEDSSIYLCSVEWIGEETQYFGPGTRLLVL.

The rearrangement uses TRBV5-6 and TRBJ2-5, with 8 nucleotides matching TRBD2. Germline CDR1 and CDR2: SGHDT and YYEEEE. The CDR3 has 15 amino acids. V lost 4 bases, J lost 0 bases, and 5 bases stayed unmatched. The CDR3, as DNA: TGTGCCAGCAGCAAGGGACTAGTGTACCAAGAGACCCAGTACTTC. Translated: CASSKGLVYQETQYF.

For this clone: Just one base apart from a much larger clone, this may be a read error. This sequence joins TRBV7-2 and TRBJ1-2, with 7 bases that match TRBD1. Germline V gene lookup returns CDR1 SGHTA and CDR2 FQGNSA. The trim removed 5 bases at V and 4 bases at J, leaving 4 bases unmatched. CDR3 size: 13 residues. The CDR3 spells CASSLGQLYGYTF. The CDR3 bases are TGTGCCAGCAGCCTGGGACAGCTCTATGGCTACACCTTC.

This chain links TRBV19 with TRBJ2-2, with 10 nucleotides matching TRBD2. Trimming removed 5 bases from V and 5 bases from J; junction bases left unmatched: 11. Germline CDR1 LNHDA, CDR2 SQIVND (reference sequence). The CDR3 contains 17 residues. CDR3 residues: CASSPRASGSATGELFF. The CDR3 DNA follows: TGTGCCAGTAGTCCTCGGGCTAGCGGGAGCGCGACCGGGGAGCTGTTTTTT.

The V gene is TRBV6-1, the J gene TRBJ2-7, with D tentatively TRBD1 (5 bases). This CDR3 is 12 amino acids long. V lost 3 bases and J 9 bases, leaving 12 bases between the germline ends. From germline, CDR1 is MNHNS and CDR2 SASEGT. CDR3 sequence: CASSDNRSWQYV. CDR3 DNA: TGTGCCAGCAGTGACAACAGGTCATGGCAGTACGTC.

In the case of this clone: One end of the junction fails to match germline, which may point to a read error. The chain has TRBV3-1 (or the pseudogene TRBV3-2) and TRBJ1-1; tentative D call: TRBD1 (5 bases). The length of the CDR3 is 13 residues. Per the germline V gene, CDR1 is LGHDT and CDR2 is YNNKEL (reference sequence). Here the CDR3 DNA reads TGTGCCGGCAGCCACGGGGGGTTCACTGAAGCTTTCTTT. It yields the protein CAGSHGGFTEAFF.

This clone was counted between two and nine times. V usage is TRBV28 and J usage is TRBJ1-5; a weak D match, TRBD1 (6 bases). CDR1 MDHEN and CDR2 SYDVKM come from the germline V gene. This CDR3 is built from 14 residues. Trimming removed 3 bases at V and 7 bases at J, with 13 bases between. CDR3 region: CASSFVQGRQPQHF. The DNA of the CDR3 is TGTGCCAGCAGTTTTGTACAGGGCAGGCAGCCCCAGCATTTT.

The chain carries TRBV13 and TRBJ2-3; 7 bases fit TRBD2. J lost 0 bases, V lost 5 bases, and 8 bases had no gene match. This CDR3 region has 16 residues. Germline CDR1 PRHDT, CDR2 FYEKMQ (reference sequence). CDR3 bases: TGTGCCAGCAGCACGGGTAGCGGGTCTAGCACAGATACGCAGTATTTT. Protein: CASSTGSGSSTDTQYF. Full variable domain (remainder filled in from reference TRBV13 and TRBJ2-3): AAGVIQSPRHLIKEKRETATLKCYPIPRHDTVYWYQQGPGQDPQFLISFYEKMQSDKGSIPDRFSAQQFSDYHSELNMSSLELGDSALYFCASSTGSGSSTDTQYFGPGTRLTVL.

The J gene is TRBJ1-5, the V gene TRBV15; TRBD1 matches at 7 bases. The CDR3 sequence is 14 residues long. With V trimmed by 3 bases and J by 6 bases, 5 bases remained unmatched. Germline V lookup: CDR1 LNHNV, CDR2 YYDKDF (reference sequence). The DNA of the CDR3 is TGTGCCACCAGCAGTAGGCCAGGGGGTCAGCCCCAGCATTTT. It specifies CATSSRPGGQPQHF.

The chain links TRBV27 to TRBJ2-3, with D maybe TRBD2 (7 bases). V was cut by 4 bases and J by 4 bases, with 18 bases left in between. The germline CDR1 and CDR2 sequences are MNHEY and SMNVEV (reference sequence). The CDR3 length is 16 residues. For the CDR3, the DNA is TGTGCCAGCAGTTGGGACGGGGGGCGAGGAGCAGATACGCAGTATTTT. It specifies CASSWDGGRGADTQYF.

The J gene is TRBJ1-5, the V gene TRBV2, with D hard to call. The CDR3 extends over 13 amino acids. V gave up 8 bases and J gave up 0 bases, with 8 bases separating them. Per germline, CDR1 SNHLY and CDR2 FYNNEI. CDR3 nucleotides: TGTGCCAGCGCCAGTAATAGCAATCAGCCCCAGCATTTT. Its protein is CASASNSNQPQHF.

The DNA of the CDR3 is TGTGCCATCAGTGAACAGGACCCTTGGGGCAATCAGCCCCAGCATTTT. It is translated as CAISEQDPWGNQPQHF. V gene TRBV10-3 combines with J gene TRBJ1-5; TRBD1 might be the D (5 bases). Germline V gene data show CDR1 as ENHRY and CDR2 as SYGVKD. Trimming left V 3 bases short and J 2 bases short, with 14 bases between. The CDR3 contains 16 residues.

The chain recombines TRBV6-5 with TRBJ2-5; weak D call: TRBD1 (8 bases). The CDR3 runs to 15 residues. With 7 bases removed from V and 2 bases from J, the gap between germline ends came to 17 bases. The germline gives CDR1 MNHEY, CDR2 SVGAGI. The CDR3 region is CASKTGVAGQETQYF. CDR3 in DNA: TGTGCCAGCAAGACAGGGGTAGCGGGTCAAGAGACCCAGTACTTC.

The chain couples TRBV5-6 to TRBJ2-1; tentatively, D is TRBD1 (6 bases). This CDR3 contains 15 residues. The V end lost 1 base, the J end lost 0 bases, and 8 bases lay between the germline ends. Germline V gives CDR1 SGHDT, CDR2 YYEEEE. CDR3 nucleotide sequence: TGTGCCAGCAGCTTGAGGGGGAGCTCCTACAATGAGCAGTTCTTC. It encodes CASSLRGSSYNEQFF.

This sequence joins TRBV19 and TRBJ2-3; possible D gene TRBD2, 6 bases. V was trimmed by 3 bases and J by 2 bases, leaving 9 bases between them. Looked up from germline, CDR1 is LNHDA and CDR2 is SQIVND (reference sequence). The CDR3 covers 14 residues. In DNA form, the CDR3 reads TGTGCCAGTAGTATGGCGGGGACCACAGATACGCAGTATTTT. It yields the protein CASSMAGTTDTQYF.

The chain joins TRBV28 to TRBJ2-7; TRBD2 matches 9 bases. The germline CDR1 and CDR2 sequences are MDHEN and SYDVKM. This CDR3 contains 11 residues. V shed 11 bases and J 9 bases; nucleotides not matched to a gene: 8. CDR3 residues: CAAAGGRGQYF. CDR3 sequence (DNA): TGTGCCGCCGCGGGGGGGCGGGGGCAGTACTTC.

The chain joins TRBV19 to TRBJ1-5; 9 bases are shared with TRBD1. The CDR3 is 11 residues long. The V segment lost 8 bases and the J segment 12 bases; nucleotides outside the gene matches: 5. Germline V lookup: CDR1 LNHDA, CDR2 SQIVND (reference sequence). The CDR3 loop is CASPRTGDQHF. The CDR3 bases are TGTGCCAGTCCCCGGACAGGGGACCAGCATTTT.

The chain links TRBV30 to TRBJ1-5; D not resolved. V lost 2 bases to trimming and J lost 0 bases, with 5 bases between them. From germline, CDR1 is GTSNPN and CDR2 SVGIG (reference sequence). The CDR3 extends over 13 amino acids. CDR3 nucleotides: TGTGCCTGGAGTCTTAGTAGCAATCAGCCCCAGCATTTT. Amino acid sequence: CAWSLSSNQPQHF.

V and J are TRBV19 and TRBJ1-2; TRBD1 matches 9 bases. Germline V gives CDR1 LNHDA, CDR2 SQIVND (reference sequence). The CDR3 length is 17 residues. V shed 3 bases, J shed 8 bases, and the junction held 16 bases outside the gene matches. CDR3 in DNA: TGTGCCAGTAGTATCCCGGGACAGGGCCCTGGCCGGGACGGCTACACCTTC. Protein sequence: CASSIPGQGPGRDGYTF.